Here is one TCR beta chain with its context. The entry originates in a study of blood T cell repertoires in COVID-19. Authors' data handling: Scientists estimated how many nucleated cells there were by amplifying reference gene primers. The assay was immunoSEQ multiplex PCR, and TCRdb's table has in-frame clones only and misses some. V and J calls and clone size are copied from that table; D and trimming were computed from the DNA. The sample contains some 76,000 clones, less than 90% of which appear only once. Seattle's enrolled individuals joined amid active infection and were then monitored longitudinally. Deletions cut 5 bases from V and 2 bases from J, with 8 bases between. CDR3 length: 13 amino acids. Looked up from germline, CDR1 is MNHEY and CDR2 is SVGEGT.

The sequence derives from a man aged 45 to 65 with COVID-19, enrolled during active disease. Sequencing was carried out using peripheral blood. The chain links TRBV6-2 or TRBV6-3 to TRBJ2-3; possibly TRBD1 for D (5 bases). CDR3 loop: CASSQDNTDTQYF. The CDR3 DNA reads TGTGCCAGCAGTCAGGACAACACAGATACGCAGTATTTT.